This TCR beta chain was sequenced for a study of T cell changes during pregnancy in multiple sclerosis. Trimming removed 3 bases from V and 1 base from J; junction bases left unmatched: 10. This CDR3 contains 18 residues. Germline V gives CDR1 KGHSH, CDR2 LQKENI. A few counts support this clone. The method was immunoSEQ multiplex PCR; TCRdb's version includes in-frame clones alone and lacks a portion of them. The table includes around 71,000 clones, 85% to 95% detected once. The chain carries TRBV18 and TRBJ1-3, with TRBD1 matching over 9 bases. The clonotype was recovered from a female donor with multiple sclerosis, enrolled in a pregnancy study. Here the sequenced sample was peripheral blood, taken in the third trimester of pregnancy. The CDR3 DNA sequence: TGTGCCAGCTCACCGAACCTGGGACAGGGAACATCTGGAAACACCATATATTTT. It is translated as CASSPNLGQGTSGNTIYF.